This T cell receptor (beta chain) was obtained from a study of blood T cell repertoires in COVID-19. There are 13 residues in the CDR3. Germline CDR1 reads LGHDT; CDR2 reads YNNKEL (reference sequence). With 4 bases clipped from V and 2 bases from J, the junction kept 2 bases outside the gene matches. Some clones are missing from TCRdb's copy, which holds only in-frame ones; the method was immunoSEQ multiplex PCR. The table lists over 85,000 clones, around 79% of them singletons. The receptor comes from a woman of 80 years or more with active or convalescent COVID-19. The specimen sequenced was peripheral blood. The gene calls are TRBV3-1 (or the pseudogene TRBV3-2) and TRBJ2-7, with TRBD2 matching over 7 bases. In nucleotides, the CDR3 is TGTGCCAGCAGCCTAGCGGGCGCCTACGAGCAGTACTTC. Amino acid sequence: CASSLAGAYEQYF.